Below, 10 T cell receptor beta chains from the same sample are listed, as sequenced in a study of blood T cell repertoires in COVID-19. Using immunoSEQ multiplex PCR, the repertoire was profiled, and TCRdb retains in-frame clones only, with some absent. The sample holds about 290,000 clones, roughly 90% seen once. The sample comprised PBMCs or T cells enriched from blood (not recorded which). The receptors stem from a woman aged 35 to 49 who had recovered from COVID-19.

V is TRBV5-5 and J is TRBJ1-2, with D possibly matching TRBD1 (6 bases). Germline V gives CDR1 SGHKS, CDR2 YYEKEE (reference sequence). V was pared by 1 base and J by 3 bases, with 16 bases between. The CDR3 runs 16 residues. CDR3 DNA sequence: TGTGCCAGCAGCTTGAATACACTCAGGGGCCACTATGGCTACACCTTC. It specifies CASSLNTLRGHYGYTF.

This chain connects TRBV6-4 to TRBJ1-5; D is undetermined. This CDR3 is built from 14 residues. Germline V gene data show CDR1 as MRHNA and CDR2 as SNTAGT. V lost 4 bases to trimming and J lost 4 bases, with 11 bases between them. CDR3 DNA: TGTGCCAGCAGTGCCGGGGAGACTAATCAGCCCCAGCATTTT. This translates into CASSAGETNQPQHF.

This chain connects TRBV27 to TRBJ2-7; 8 nucleotides match TRBD2. The trim removed 2 bases at V and 6 bases at J, leaving 9 bases unmatched. The CDR3 extends over 15 amino acids. Germline CDR1 and CDR2: MNHEY and SMNVEV (reference sequence). The CDR3 DNA reads TGTGCCAGCAGTTTACGGGAGGGGAGGAGTGGCGAGCAGTACTTC. Amino acids: CASSLREGRSGEQYF.

The chain joins TRBV7-2 to TRBJ1-5; 10 bases fit TRBD1. Germline CDR1 is SGHTA and CDR2 is FQGNSA. V lost 3 bases and J lost 3; bases outside the gene matches: 5. This CDR3 has 16 amino acids. CDR3 DNA: TGTGCCAGCAGCTTCCGGACAGGGGGTAACAATCAGCCCCAGCATTTT. This sequence encodes CASSFRTGGNNQPQHF.

The chain joins TRBV11-2 to TRBJ2-5, with D possibly TRBD2 on 6 matching bases. The germline gives CDR1 SGHAT, CDR2 FQNNGV. V was trimmed by 0 bases and J by 4 bases, leaving 18 bases between them. The CDR3 totals 17 residues. CDR3 amino acids: CASSLDLGTHGLETQYF. CDR3 coding DNA: TGTGCCAGCAGCTTAGATCTAGGGACTCACGGACTAGAGACCCAGTACTTC.

This clone was detected once. DNA of the CDR3: TGTGCCAGCAGCCAGGGACTAGCGGGAGCTCTATCCTCCTACGAGCAGTACTTC. This codes for CASSQGLAGALSSYEQYF. The rearrangement links TRBV13 to TRBJ2-7, with 14 bases aligning to TRBD2. The CDR3 runs to 18 residues. Germline V lookup: CDR1 PRHDT, CDR2 FYEKMQ (reference sequence). With 5 bases clipped from V and 0 bases from J, the junction kept 9 bases outside the gene matches.

The J gene is TRBJ1-2, the V gene TRBV12-3 or TRBV12-4, with TRBD1 as a possible D gene (5 bases). The CDR3 contains 12 residues. V lost 8 bases and J 4 bases, leaving 11 bases between the germline ends. Here the CDR3 DNA reads TGTGCCAGCTCCCTAGGGGCCTATGGCTACACCTTC. Translated: CASSLGAYGYTF.

The chain joins TRBV19 to TRBJ2-4; 8 nucleotides agree with TRBD1. The CDR3 contains 16 residues. V dropped 3 bases and J dropped 3; count of bases not matched to a gene: 7. The germline V gene encodes CDR1 LNHDA and CDR2 SQIVND (reference sequence). Here the CDR3 reads CASSMIPDRGKNIQYF. The CDR3, as DNA: TGTGCCAGTAGTATGATACCCGACAGGGGCAAAAACATTCAGTACTTC.

This chain uses TRBV9 with TRBJ1-3; D possibly corresponds to TRBD1 (6 bases). Germline V gene lookup returns CDR1 SGDLS and CDR2 YYNGEE. V was shortened by 5 bases and J by 4 bases, with 16 bases between the two germline ends. The CDR3 loop spans 15 amino acids. CDR3 residues: CASSSSQGPGNTIYF. The CDR3 DNA reads TGTGCCAGCAGTTCTTCACAGGGCCCAGGAAACACCATATATTTT.

The genes are TRBV9 and TRBJ1-1, with D perhaps matching TRBD1 (5 bases). Trimming shortened V by 2 bases and J by 3 bases, and 14 bases separated the two germline ends. CDR1 is SGDLS, CDR2 YYNGEE, per germline. This CDR3 region has 15 residues. CDR3 in amino acids: CASSVDAGLDTEAFF. CDR3 sequence (DNA): TGTGCCAGCAGCGTTGATGCAGGGTTGGACACTGAAGCTTTCTTT.